Shown below are 25 T cell receptor beta chains from a single sample sequenced in a study of cytomegalovirus exposure and HLA in healthy donors. Profiled with immunoSEQ multiplex PCR; TCRdb holds only in-frame clones, not every one. The sample has fewer than 400,000 clones; roughly 90% are singletons. Sequenced: PBMCs. These receptors all stem from a man aged 30 to 39 in good health and CMV-seronegative.

The chain recombines TRBV29-1 with TRBJ1-5; 7 nucleotides align to TRBD1. The CDR3 sequence is 13 residues long. J gave up 5 bases and V 6 bases, and 7 bases lay outside the gene matches. From germline, CDR1 is SQVTM and CDR2 ANQGSEA. CDR3 nucleotides: TGCAGCGTCCTGACAGGGTACGATCAGCCCCAGCATTTT. Translating gives CSVLTGYDQPQHF.

J is TRBJ1-5 and V is TRBV6-5, with D unresolved. There are 13 residues in the CDR3. Germline-derived CDR1 and CDR2 are MNHEY and SVGAGI. V was shortened by 2 bases and J by 5 bases, with 7 bases between the two germline ends. In DNA, the CDR3 is TGTGCCAGCAGTTACGGGGAGGATCAGCCCCAGCATTTT. It codes for CASSYGEDQPQHF.

J is TRBJ2-3 and V is TRBV7-9, with TRBD2 identical over 11 bases. The CDR3 has 17 residues. Germline CDR1 SEHNR, CDR2 FQNEAQ (reference sequence). J was trimmed by 5 bases and V by 0 bases; bases with no gene match: 7. CDR3: CASSLAPTSGGRDTQYF. CDR3 DNA: TGTGCCAGCAGCTTAGCCCCCACTAGCGGGGGCAGAGATACGCAGTATTTT.

The rearrangement uses TRBV6-5 and TRBJ1-6; D unresolved. Germline V lookup: CDR1 MNHEY, CDR2 SVGAGI. The CDR3 totals 15 residues. Trimming stripped 2 bases from V and 7 bases from J, with 12 bases between. The chain's CDR3 is CASSYEAPGNSPLHF. In DNA form, the CDR3 reads TGTGCCAGCAGTTACGAAGCCCCCGGGAATTCACCCCTCCACTTT.

The chain joins TRBV5-1 to TRBJ2-5; 10 bases line up with TRBD2. The CDR3 covers 15 residues. CDR1 and CDR2 from the germline V gene are SGHRS and YFSETQ. V shed 4 bases, J shed 5 bases, and the junction held 8 bases outside the gene matches. The CDR3 protein is CASSSASGGEETQYF. The CDR3 coding sequence is TGCGCCAGCAGCAGCGCTAGCGGGGGTGAGGAGACCCAGTACTTC.

The rearrangement joins TRBV2 to TRBJ1-2; 8 bases match TRBD1. After removal of 8 bases from V and 7 bases from J, the junction contained 15 bases not matched to a gene. The CDR3 runs to 15 residues. Germline V gene lookup returns CDR1 SNHLY and CDR2 FYNNEI. The CDR3 is CASGPYRTGKSGYTF. In nucleotides, the CDR3 is TGTGCCAGCGGACCCTATAGGACAGGGAAGAGTGGCTACACCTTC.

This clone was detected only once. The chain has TRBV6-1 and TRBJ2-5, with 9 bases matching TRBD1. The CDR3 contains 15 residues. V was clipped by 5 bases and J by 6 bases; unmatched bases: 10. From germline, CDR1 is MNHNS and CDR2 SASEGT. The CDR3 DNA reads as TGTGCCAGCAGTCCCCGGGACAGGGCCGATCAGACCCAGTACTTC. Amino acid sequence: CASSPRDRADQTQYF.

The chain is built from TRBV7-9 and TRBJ2-3, with 11 bases fitting TRBD2. CDR3 length: 15 amino acids. Germline V gives CDR1 SEHNR, CDR2 FQNEAQ (reference sequence). V gave up 4 bases and J gave up 2 bases; unmatched junction bases: 2. CDR3 DNA sequence: TGTGCCAGCAGCTCACTAGCGGGGGACACAGATACGCAGTATTTT. Translating it yields CASSSLAGDTDTQYF.

This clone appeared a single time. The J gene is TRBJ1-2, the V gene TRBV7-9, with D tentatively TRBD1 (5 bases). The CDR3 extends over 14 amino acids. CDR1 is SEHNR and CDR2 is FQNEAQ in the germline V gene (reference sequence). V lost 11 bases and J 0 bases, leaving 16 bases between the germline ends. The chain's CDR3 is CAAREGGTNYGYTF. The CDR3 DNA is TGTGCCGCCAGGGAGGGAGGGACTAACTATGGCTACACCTTC.

This clone was observed a handful of times. CDR3 residues: CASAAYHNQPQHF. CDR3 bases: TGTGCCAGTGCTGCCTATCACAATCAGCCCCAGCATTTT. The genes are TRBV19 and TRBJ1-5, with D unresolved. Between the trimmed V and J ends, which lost 8 bases and 3 bases, there was a span of 11 bases. Germline assignment: CDR1 LNHDA and CDR2 SQIVND (reference sequence). The CDR3 covers 13 residues.

The chain has TRBV5-6 and TRBJ2-7; D unclear. Germline CDR1 reads SGHDT; CDR2 reads YYEEEE. This CDR3 comprises 13 residues. V lost 0 bases and J lost 3, with 7 bases in between. CDR3 residues: CASSLGRVYEQYF. In DNA form, the CDR3 reads TGTGCCAGCAGCTTGGGCCGGGTCTACGAGCAGTACTTC. Together with reference TRBV5-6 and TRBJ2-7, the CDR3 gives the full variable domain: DAGVTQSPTHLIKTRGQQVTLRCSPKSGHDTVSWYQQALGQGPQFIFQYYEEEERQRGNFPDRFSGHQFPNYSSELNVNALLLGDSALYLCASSLGRVYEQYFGPGTRLTVT.

J is TRBJ2-7 and V is TRBV4-1; D is possibly TRBD2 (5 bases). This CDR3 comprises 13 residues. From germline, CDR1 is MGHRA and CDR2 YSYEKL. The V end was cut by 3 bases, the J end by 3 bases, with 9 bases between. CDR3 protein: CASSQNRGYEQYF. The CDR3 coding sequence is TGCGCCAGCAGCCAGAACCGGGGCTACGAGCAGTACTTC.

This clone appeared a few times. This chain uses TRBV30 with TRBJ2-7; the D is unclear. V gave up 0 bases and J gave up 3 bases, with 9 bases separating them. The length of the CDR3 is 13 residues. Germline loops: CDR1 GTSNPN, CDR2 SVGIG (reference sequence). The chain's CDR3 is CAWSVGVDYEQYF. DNA for the CDR3: TGTGCCTGGAGTGTAGGAGTTGACTACGAGCAGTACTTC.

The chain has TRBV4-2 and TRBJ1-3, with TRBD1 matching over 8 bases. Germline CDR1 and CDR2: LGHNA and YNFKEQ. V lost 1 base, J lost 5 bases, and 1 base stayed unmatched. The CDR3 spans 14 residues. In DNA form, the CDR3 reads TGTGCCAGCAGCCAAGGACAGGGGAGAAACACCATATATTTT. It translates to CASSQGQGRNTIYF.

The genes are TRBV11-2 and TRBJ2-7; 15 positions agree with TRBD2. The germline CDR1 and CDR2 sequences are SGHAT and FQNNGV. Losses at the gene ends were 2 bases for V and 3 bases for J; bases not matched to a gene: 5. This CDR3 is built from 17 residues. CDR3 bases: TGTGCCAGCAGCTTACCCGGGGGACTAGCGGGGGGCTACGAGCAGTACTTC. As protein: CASSLPGGLAGGYEQYF.

The rearrangement uses TRBV2 and TRBJ1-2; maybe TRBD1 (5 bases). The CDR3 is 15 amino acids. V was shortened by 1 base and J by 5 bases, with 14 bases between the two germline ends. Germline V gene lookup returns CDR1 SNHLY and CDR2 FYNNEI. DNA of the CDR3: TGTGCCAGCAGTGAAGGCTGGGGCCTCGGGTATGGCTACACCTTC. Protein sequence: CASSEGWGLGYGYTF.

V is TRBV2 and J is TRBJ2-3; 7 bases are a match to TRBD2. Germline V lookup: CDR1 SNHLY, CDR2 FYNNEI. This CDR3 region has 14 residues. The V gene end was trimmed by 7 bases and the J gene end by 2 bases; junction bases not matched to a gene: 6. The CDR3 nucleotides read TGTGCCAGCAAACAAGGGACTAACACAGATACGCAGTATTTT. Its translation: CASKQGTNTDTQYF.

This clone showed up just once. The CDR3 protein is CASSMWLAGAYEQYF. In nucleotides, the CDR3 is TGTGCCAGTAGTATGTGGCTAGCGGGGGCCTACGAGCAGTACTTC. The V call is TRBV19, the J call TRBJ2-7, with TRBD2 matching 10 bases. CDR3 length: 15 amino acids. V lost 3 bases to trimming and J lost 2 bases; unmatched junction nucleotides: 4. Germline V gene sequence: CDR1 LNHDA, CDR2 SQIVND (reference sequence).

This clone was detected only once. This chain links TRBV4-3 with TRBJ2-3; no definite D call. The CDR3 totals 15 residues. Trimming took 0 bases from V and 4 from J, leaving 11 bases between them. Germline V gene lookup returns CDR1 LGHNA and CDR2 YSLEER. Here the CDR3 reads CASSQDMSPADTQYF. CDR3 DNA: TGCGCCAGCAGCCAAGATATGTCTCCGGCAGATACGCAGTATTTT.

The CDR3 loop is CASRQTGTLIMNTEAFF. In DNA form, the CDR3 reads TGTGCCAGCAGGCAGACAGGGACGTTAATTATGAACACTGAAGCTTTCTTT. V is TRBV5-6 and J is TRBJ1-1, with 7 positions matching TRBD1. The ends lost 5 bases at V and 0 bases at J; junction bases unmatched: 13. Per the germline V gene, CDR1 is SGHDT and CDR2 is YYEEEE. There are 17 residues in the CDR3.

The V call is TRBV14, the J call TRBJ2-1; 10 bases fit TRBD2. The CDR3 consists of 15 residues. Trimming took 6 bases from V and 0 from J; bases not matched to a gene: 2. The germline CDR1 and CDR2 sequences are SGHDN and FVKESK. The CDR3 reads CASRASGSSYNEQFF. Written as DNA, the CDR3 is TGTGCCAGCAGGGCTAGCGGGAGCTCCTACAATGAGCAGTTCTTC.

The CDR3 loop is CASGGATRTEAFF. The CDR3 coding sequence is TGTGCCAGCGGAGGGGCCACACGCACTGAAGCTTTCTTT. The chain has TRBV9 and TRBJ1-1, with D possibly being TRBD1 (5 bases). Trimming removed 7 bases at V and 4 bases at J, with 14 bases between. The CDR3 contains 13 residues. CDR1 is SGDLS and CDR2 is YYNGEE in the germline V gene.

The DNA of the CDR3 is TGCGCCAGCAGCTCGGGGACTATCAATGAGCAGTTCTTC. Its translation is CASSSGTINEQFF. V gene TRBV5-1 combines with J gene TRBJ2-1; 7 nucleotides match TRBD2. V shed 3 bases, J shed 6 bases, and the junction held 3 bases outside the gene matches. The CDR3 covers 13 residues. Per the germline V gene, CDR1 is SGHRS and CDR2 is YFSETQ.

CDR3: CASSQEDRGYGNTIYF. CDR3 DNA sequence: TGCGCCAGCAGCCAAGAAGACAGGGGTTATGGAAACACCATATATTTT. The chain links TRBV4-3 to TRBJ1-3, with 8 bases matching TRBD1. This CDR3 comprises 16 residues. Per germline, CDR1 LGHNA and CDR2 YSLEER. The trim removed 0 bases at V and 3 bases at J, leaving 4 bases unmatched.

The chain employs TRBV18 and TRBJ1-1; a possible D gene is TRBD1 (6 bases). The V and J ends lost 6 bases and 0 bases respectively, with 11 bases between them. The CDR3 extends over 14 amino acids. CDR1 is KGHSH, CDR2 LQKENI, per germline. CDR3 sequence: CASSRDRMNTEAFF. Written as DNA, the CDR3 is TGTGCCAGCTCGCGTGACAGGATGAACACTGAAGCTTTCTTT.